Given below is one T cell receptor (beta chain) in context. Per the authors' pipeline: Estimation of nucleated cell counts relied on the amplification of reference gene primers. Assay used: immunoSEQ multiplex PCR; TCRdb lists only in-frame clones, some missing. D and trimming come from the DNA, and the V and J calls and clone size come from that table. The repertoire consists of approximately 92,000 clones, with roughly 80% occurring once and the leading ten covering about 8.7%. These data are taken from a study of blood T cell repertoires in COVID-19. On the study more broadly: Sites across the United States, Italy and Spain contributed samples from acute and convalescent COVID-19. T cells, B-cell-depleted T cells, or PBMCs provided the cDNA or gDNA that served as material.

The CDR3 is 14 residues long. The germline V and J ends were trimmed by 1 base and 7 bases, with 14 bases remaining between them. CDR1 is LGHDT and CDR2 is YNNKEL in the germline V gene (reference sequence). This clonotype originated in a man aged 50-60 years who had recovered from COVID-19. The sample was peripheral blood. This chain links TRBV3-1 (or the pseudogene TRBV3-2) with TRBJ2-7, with D possibly matching TRBD1 (6 bases). The CDR3 nucleotides are TGTGCCAGCAGCCAAGGCCCTAGTCAGGGGGAGCAGTACTTC. The encoded protein is CASSQGPSQGEQYF.